Listed below are T cell receptor beta chains from one sample, sequenced in a study of cytomegalovirus exposure and HLA in healthy donors. Profiled with immunoSEQ multiplex PCR; TCRdb holds only in-frame clones, not every one. The table includes 100,000 to 120,000 clones, 82% detected once. The sample was PBMCs. The receptors originated from a young woman in good health and CMV-seronegative. The conserved cysteine and the conserved F or W are not part of the CDR3 here. Fields, in order: J gene, V gene, CDR3 protein.

>TRBJ1-3|TRBV4-2
ASSQDLEGNTIY
>TRBJ1-2|TRBV27
ASSSQGRDRLTNYGYT
>TRBJ1-2|TRBV9
ASSLSSGQDYGYT
>TRBJ1-6|TRBV5-6
ASSLGPRNSPLH
>TRBJ2-3|TRBV6-4
ASSVTSGTTDTQY
>TRBJ2-1|TRBV28
ASSSRRGRGYNEQF
>TRBJ1-4|TRBV4-2
ASSQVTANEKLF
>TRBJ2-7|TRBV2
ASSEGGLAELSYEQY
>TRBJ1-4|TRBV5-1
ASSLNQGTNEKLF
>TRBJ1-2|TRBV28
ASITGGYGYT
>TRBJ1-6|TRBV28
ASSLQGALH
>TRBJ1-5|TRBV6-6
ASRGTENQPQH
>TRBJ1-1|TRBV5-5
ASSLGTGGSWDEAF
>TRBJ1-3|TRBV4-1
ASSQTTQRPGGNTIY
>TRBJ1-2|TRBV5-6
ASSLAPGVSFGYT
>TRBJ1-6|TRBV7-2
ASSTTGKSPLH
>TRBJ1-1|TRBV5-1
ASSPYGSMNTEAF
>TRBJ2-6|TRBV15
ATSRDAALDSGANVLT
>TRBJ1-1|TRBV13
ASRKKGSTEAF
>TRBJ1-4|TRBV28
ASRNTGQSEKLF
>TRBJ1-2|TRBV5-8
ASSLTEILYGYT
>TRBJ2-5|TRBV5-1
ASSLASGRETQY
>.|TRBV4-1
ASSQDVSVNIYEQY
>TRBJ2-1|TRBV20-1
SASLVGEQF
>TRBJ2-2|TRBV6-1
ASSEYEPVNTGELF
>TRBJ2-7|TRBV15
ATSRRLAVSYEQY
>TRBJ1-2|TRBV19
ASSPDRTGGVGYGYT
>TRBJ2-6|TRBV28
ASRTGYSGANVLT
>TRBJ2-1|TRBV5-3
ARSNNYNEQF
>TRBJ2-4|TRBV7-9
ASSRLREKNIQY
>TRBJ2-7|TRBV28
ASRGGSSSQGYEQY
>TRBJ2-2|TRBV7-2
ASSPGGELF
>TRBJ2-1|TRBV28
ASEIPGASGRSTYNEQF
>TRBJ1-1|TRBV7-9
ASSHKGDLNTEAF
>TRBJ1-3|TRBV28
ASTPSRGSSGNTIY
>TRBJ1-1|TRBV19
ASRDFGRNEAF
>TRBJ1-1|TRBV7-8
ASSLVGGVSF
>TRBJ1-1|TRBV19
ASSRGVNTEAF
>TRBJ1-5|TRBV7-6
ASSVDRGGNQPQH
>TRBJ2-5|TRBV5-1
ASSQLGQGIETQY
>TRBJ1-5|TRBV7-2
ASSSTETSQH
>TRBJ2-3|TRBV28
ASSSLRLVGGTDTQY
>TRBJ1-3|TRBV7-9
ASSPGHPSGNTIY
>TRBJ1-5|TRBV27
ASSWRSGNQPQH
>TRBJ1-2|TRBV6-5
ASGPRGSGYT
>TRBJ1-6|TRBV9
ASSKDTGGSPLH
>TRBJ2-3|TRBV6-6
ATSGLADTYADTQY
>TRBJ2-3|TRBV5-1
ASSSPGRSDTQY